The T cell receptor (beta chain) described here comes from a study of T cell repertoires in cytomegalovirus infection. Between the trimmed V and J ends, which lost 5 bases and 4 bases, there was a span of 9 bases. Germline assignment: CDR1 SGHTA and CDR2 FQGNSA. The CDR3 runs to 13 residues. Details on this clonotype: Its target is not known.

TCRdb independently ran MiXCR on the reads; one entry per CDR3 protein. The top ten hold roughly 13% of the sample, which has approximately 310,000 distinct CDR3 sequences, around 25% seen once. The sequencing used cultured PBMCs, collected from culture after CMV antigen stimulation. The J gene is TRBJ1-5, the V gene TRBV7-2, with a possible D match to TRBD1 (5 bases). The TCR was taken from a human donor in good health (CMV status not recorded). Some clones in this sample may be carry-over from other donors' samples. CDR3 region: CASSIQENQPQHF. The CDR3 DNA sequence: TGTGCCAGCAGCATACAGGAAAATCAGCCCCAGCATTTT.